Sequencing of this T cell receptor beta chain was carried out in a study of Graves' ophthalmopathy and Graves' hyperthyroidism. Study-wide findings and caveats: From stable hyperthyroidism, ophthalmopathy was separated by a 13-signature model with roughly 89% sensitivity and approximately 84% specificity.

This clonotype has ten or more counts. Its antigen is not known. CDR1 and CDR2 (germline): MNHNS, SASEGT. The CDR3 runs 15 residues. The V end was cut by 3 bases, the J end by 1 base, with 12 bases between. Around 9.9 ml of fresh blood yielded the PBMCs by density gradient. The sequenced template was RNA, covering the TCR beta CDR3 region. A first-round RT-PCR used HTBI primers, followed by a second-round multiplex PCR. TCRdb redid the calling of the multiplex PCR reads with MiXCR, one entry per CDR3 protein. Of hundreds of thousands of distinct CDR3 sequences in the sample, about a fifth were seen once.

Sequencing input: peripheral blood. The chain links TRBV6-1 to TRBJ2-5, with a weak D call TRBD1 (7 bases). The receptor comes from a woman younger than 35 with stable Graves' hyperthyroidism. Some clones in this sample may be carry-over from other donors' samples. As DNA, the CDR3 is TGTGCCAGCAGTGATTACAGGGGACTCCAAGAGACCCAGTACTTC. Its translation: CASSDYRGLQETQYF.